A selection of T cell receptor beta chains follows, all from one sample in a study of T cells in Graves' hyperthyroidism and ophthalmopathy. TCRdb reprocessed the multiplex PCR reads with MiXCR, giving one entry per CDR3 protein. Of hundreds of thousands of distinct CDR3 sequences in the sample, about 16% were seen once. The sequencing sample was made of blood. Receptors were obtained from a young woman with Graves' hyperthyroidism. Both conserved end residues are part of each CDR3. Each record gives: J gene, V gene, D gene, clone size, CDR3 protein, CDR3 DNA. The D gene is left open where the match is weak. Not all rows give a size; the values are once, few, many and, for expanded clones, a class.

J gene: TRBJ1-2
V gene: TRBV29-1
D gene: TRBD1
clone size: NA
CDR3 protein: CSVEARTGYYGYTF
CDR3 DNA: TGCAGCGTTGAAGCCAGGACAGGGTACTATGGCTACACCTTC

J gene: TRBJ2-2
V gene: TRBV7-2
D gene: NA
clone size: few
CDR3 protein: CASAAGANTGELFF
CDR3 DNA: TGTGCCAGCGCAGCAGGGGCTAACACCGGGGAGCTGTTTTTT

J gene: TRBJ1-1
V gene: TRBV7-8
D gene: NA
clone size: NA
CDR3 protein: CASSSRTMNTEAFF
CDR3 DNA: TGTGCCAGCAGCTCCAGGACAATGAACACTGAAGCTTTCTTT

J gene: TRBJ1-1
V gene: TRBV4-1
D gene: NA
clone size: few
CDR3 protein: CASSQFLSGLEAFF
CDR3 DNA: TGCGCCAGCAGCCAATTTCTGAGCGGGCTTGAAGCTTTCTTT

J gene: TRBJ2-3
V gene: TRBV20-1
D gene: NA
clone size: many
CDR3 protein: CSAGRPLAFTDTQYF
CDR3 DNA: TGCAGTGCTGGCCGCCCGCTCGCTTTCACAGATACGCAGTATTTT

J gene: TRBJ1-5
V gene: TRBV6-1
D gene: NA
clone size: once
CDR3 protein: CASSRRQYNQPQHF
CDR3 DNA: TGTGCCAGCAGCCGTCGACAGTACAATCAGCCCCAGCATTTT

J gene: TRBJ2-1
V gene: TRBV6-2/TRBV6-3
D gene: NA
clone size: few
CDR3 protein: CASSYDQGYNEQFF
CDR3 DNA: TGTGCCAGCAGTTACGATCAGGGGTACAATGAGCAGTTCTTC

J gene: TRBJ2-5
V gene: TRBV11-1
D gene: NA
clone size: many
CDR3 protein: CASSLNQRETQYF
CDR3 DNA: TGTGCCAGCAGCTTAAACCAGAGGGAGACCCAGTACTTC

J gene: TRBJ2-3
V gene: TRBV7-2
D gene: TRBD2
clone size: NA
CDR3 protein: CASSLDQAGGGADTQYF
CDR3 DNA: TGTGCCAGCAGCTTAGATCAAGCGGGCGGGGGGGCAGATACGCAGTATTTT

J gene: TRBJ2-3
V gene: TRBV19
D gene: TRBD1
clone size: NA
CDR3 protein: CATRTGHSADTQYF
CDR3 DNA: TGTGCCACCCGGACAGGGCATTCCGCAGATACGCAGTATTTT

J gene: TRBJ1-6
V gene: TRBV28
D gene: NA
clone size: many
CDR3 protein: CASSLWAGSSYNSPLHF
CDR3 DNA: TGTGCCAGCAGTTTATGGGCAGGTAGCTCCTATAATTCACCCCTCCACTTT

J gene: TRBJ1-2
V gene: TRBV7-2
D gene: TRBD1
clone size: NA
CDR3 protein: CASSPLAGGEYGYTF
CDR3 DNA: TGTGCCAGCAGCCCCCTTGCAGGGGGAGAGTATGGCTACACCTTC

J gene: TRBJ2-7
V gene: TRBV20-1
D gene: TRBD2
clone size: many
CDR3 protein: CSARDRRGLNEQYF
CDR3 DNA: TGCAGTGCTAGAGATCGGCGGGGGTTGAACGAGCAGTACTTC

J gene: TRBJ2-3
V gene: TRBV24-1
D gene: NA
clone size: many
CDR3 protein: CATSDPSFAYGTQYF
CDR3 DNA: TGTGCCACCAGTGACCCCTCGTTCGCTTATGGTACGCAGTATTTT

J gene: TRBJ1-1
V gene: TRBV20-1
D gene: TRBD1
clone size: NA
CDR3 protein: CSARGQGMNTEAFF
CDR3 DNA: TGCAGTGCTAGAGGACAGGGGATGAACACTGAAGCTTTCTTT

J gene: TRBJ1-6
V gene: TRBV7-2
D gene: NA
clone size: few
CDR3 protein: CASHQGFAYNSPLHF
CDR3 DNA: TGTGCCAGCCATCAGGGATTCGCCTATAATTCACCCCTCCACTTT

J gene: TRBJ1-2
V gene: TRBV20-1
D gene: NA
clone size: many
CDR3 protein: CSAGLGSYGYTF
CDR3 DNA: TGCAGTGCTGGGTTGGGCAGTTATGGCTACACCTTC

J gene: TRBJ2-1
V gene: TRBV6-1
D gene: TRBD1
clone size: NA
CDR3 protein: CASRPGQSNEQFF
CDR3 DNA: TGTGCCAGCAGACCGGGACAGAGCAATGAGCAGTTCTTC

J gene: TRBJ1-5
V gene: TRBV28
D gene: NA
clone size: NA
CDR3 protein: CASSSGSYGDSNQPQHF
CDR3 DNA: TGTGCCAGCAGTTCCGGGAGTTACGGGGATAGCAATCAGCCCCAGCATTTT

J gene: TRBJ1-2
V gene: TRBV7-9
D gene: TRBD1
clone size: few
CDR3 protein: CASSLGPGDRGYGYTF
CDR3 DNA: TGTGCCAGCAGCTTAGGCCCCGGGGACAGGGGCTATGGCTACACCTTC

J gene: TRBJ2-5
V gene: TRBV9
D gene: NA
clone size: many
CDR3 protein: CASSLALSETQYF
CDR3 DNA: TGTGCCAGCAGTCTTGCGTTATCGGAGACCCAGTACTTC

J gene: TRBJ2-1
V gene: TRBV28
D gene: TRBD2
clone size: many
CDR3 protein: CASSRAGGQGQFF
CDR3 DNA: TGTGCCAGCAGTAGAGCGGGAGGGCAAGGGCAGTTCTTC

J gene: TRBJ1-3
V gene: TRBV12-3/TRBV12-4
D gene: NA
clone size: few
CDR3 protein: CASSSPPDSGNTIYF
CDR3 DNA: TGTGCCAGCAGTTCCCCTCCGGACTCTGGAAACACCATATATTTT

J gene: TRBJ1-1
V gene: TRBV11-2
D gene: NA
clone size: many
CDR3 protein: CASSLVPRGKYTEAFF
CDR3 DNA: TGTGCCAGCAGCTTAGTACCTCGGGGGAAATACACTGAAGCTTTCTTT

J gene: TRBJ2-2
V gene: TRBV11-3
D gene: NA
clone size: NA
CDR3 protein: CASSLVGLNTGELFF
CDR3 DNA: TGTGCCAGCAGCTTAGTGGGGTTGAACACCGGGGAGCTGTTTTTT

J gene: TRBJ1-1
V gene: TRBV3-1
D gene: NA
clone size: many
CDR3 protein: CASSQYDSDTEAFF
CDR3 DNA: TGTGCCAGCAGCCAATATGACAGTGACACTGAAGCTTTCTTT

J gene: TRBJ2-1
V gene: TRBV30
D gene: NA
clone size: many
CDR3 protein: CAWSVFGEQGEQFF
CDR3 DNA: TGTGCCTGGAGTGTTTTTGGGGAACAGGGAGAGCAGTTCTTC

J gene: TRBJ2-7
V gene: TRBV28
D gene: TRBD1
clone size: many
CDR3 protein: CASSSLTGPLSYEQYF
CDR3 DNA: TGTGCCAGCAGTTCCCTGACAGGGCCCCTCTCCTACGAGCAGTACTTC

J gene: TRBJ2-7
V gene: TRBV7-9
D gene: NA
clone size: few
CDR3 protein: CASSRGYDEQYF
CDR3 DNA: TGTGCCAGCAGCCGAGGCTACGACGAGCAGTACTTC

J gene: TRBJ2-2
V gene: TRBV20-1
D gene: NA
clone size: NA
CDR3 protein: CSAQQDTGELFF
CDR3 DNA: TGCAGTGCCCAACAGGACACCGGGGAGCTGTTTTTT

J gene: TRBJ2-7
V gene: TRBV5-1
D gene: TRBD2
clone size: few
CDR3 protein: CASSFITSGEPYEQYF
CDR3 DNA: TGCGCCAGCAGCTTTATTACTAGCGGGGAACCCTACGAGCAGTACTTC

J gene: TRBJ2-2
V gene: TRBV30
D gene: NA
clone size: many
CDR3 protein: CAWSIGELFF
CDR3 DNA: TGTGCCTGGAGTATCGGGGAGCTGTTTTTT

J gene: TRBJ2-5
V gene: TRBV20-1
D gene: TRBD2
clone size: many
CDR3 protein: CSARPLAGGYQETQYF
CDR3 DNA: TGCAGTGCTAGACCCTTAGCGGGAGGCTACCAAGAGACCCAGTACTTC

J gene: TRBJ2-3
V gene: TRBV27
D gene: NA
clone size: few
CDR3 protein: CASSLSRGSSTDTQYF
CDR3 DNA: TGTGCCAGCAGTTTATCGCGGGGATCTAGCACAGATACGCAGTATTTT